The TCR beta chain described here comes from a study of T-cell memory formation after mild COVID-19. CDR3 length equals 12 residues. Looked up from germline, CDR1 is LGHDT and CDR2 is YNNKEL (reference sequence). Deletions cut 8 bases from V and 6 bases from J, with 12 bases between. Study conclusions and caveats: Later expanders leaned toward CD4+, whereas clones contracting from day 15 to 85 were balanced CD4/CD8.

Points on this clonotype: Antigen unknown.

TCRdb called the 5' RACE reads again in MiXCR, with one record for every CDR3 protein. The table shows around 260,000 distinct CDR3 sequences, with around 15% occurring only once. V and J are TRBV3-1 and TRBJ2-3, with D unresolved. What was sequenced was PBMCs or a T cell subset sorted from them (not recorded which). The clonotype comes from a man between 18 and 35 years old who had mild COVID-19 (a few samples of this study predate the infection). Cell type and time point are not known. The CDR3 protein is CASSARRDTQYF. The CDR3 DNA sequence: TGTGCCAGCTCTGCTCGAAGGGATACGCAGTATTTT.